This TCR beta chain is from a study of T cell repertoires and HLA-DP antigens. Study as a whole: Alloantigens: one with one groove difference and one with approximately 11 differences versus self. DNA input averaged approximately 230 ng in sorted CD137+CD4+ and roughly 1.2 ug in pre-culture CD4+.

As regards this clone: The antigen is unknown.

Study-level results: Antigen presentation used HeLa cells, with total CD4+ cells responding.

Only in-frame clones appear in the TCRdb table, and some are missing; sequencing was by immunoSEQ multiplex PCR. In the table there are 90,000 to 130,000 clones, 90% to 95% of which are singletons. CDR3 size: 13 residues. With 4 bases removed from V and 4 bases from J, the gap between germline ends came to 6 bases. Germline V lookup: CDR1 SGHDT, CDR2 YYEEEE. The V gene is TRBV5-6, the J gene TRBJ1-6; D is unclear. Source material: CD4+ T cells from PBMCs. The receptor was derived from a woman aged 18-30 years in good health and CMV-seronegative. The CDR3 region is CASSLYYNSPLHF. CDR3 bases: TGTGCCAGCAGCCTCTATTATAATTCACCCCTCCACTTT.